This TCR beta chain was identified during a study of long-term antiretroviral therapy in people with HIV. Survey-level resolution applied to immunoSEQ assay v3.0. A per-sample goal of about 40,000-50,000 T-cell genomes was targeted by sequencing. The table came from immunoSEQ multiplex PCR; TCRdb's copy has only in-frame clones and leaves some out. The sample has some 27,000 clones; roughly 84% are singletons. A remark on this clone: Its antigen is as yet unknown.

Study findings and constraints: The study found that diversity rose after ART but stayed below transplant donor controls. Narrower CDR3 length ranges marked HIV repertoires relative to controls.

This CDR3 contains 14 residues. CDR1 MGHRA and CDR2 YSYEKL come from the germline V gene. Trimming pared 3 bases from V and 5 bases from J, leaving 14 bases between. This clonotype originated in a man aged 18 to 30 with HIV. The chain combines TRBV4-1 with TRBJ2-7; D possibly corresponds to TRBD1 (6 bases). The material was unsorted PBMCs, obtained 0.4 years after starting antiretroviral therapy. CDR3 residues: CASSHTGLGDEQYF. The CDR3 region has the DNA TGCGCCAGCAGCCATACAGGGCTTGGGGACGAGCAGTACTTC.